These 25 T cell receptor beta chains originate from one sample sequenced in a study of blood T cell repertoires in COVID-19. Only in-frame clones appear in the TCRdb table, and some are missing; sequencing was by immunoSEQ multiplex PCR. The profile shows 200,000 to 250,000 clones, more than 70% of them singletons. Sequencing was performed on peripheral blood. These receptors all stem from a woman older than 75 with acute or convalescent COVID-19.

The chain is built from TRBV7-8 and TRBJ2-2; 9 nucleotides line up with TRBD2. V was clipped by 3 bases and J by 5 bases; unmatched bases: 4. The CDR3 contains 15 residues. From germline, CDR1 is SGHVS and CDR2 FQNEAQ. The CDR3 sequence is CASSFSGGMTGELFF. The DNA of the CDR3 is TGTGCCAGCAGCTTTAGCGGGGGTATGACCGGGGAGCTGTTTTTT.

The chain recombines TRBV10-3 with TRBJ1-1, with D hard to call. V dropped 10 bases and J dropped 0 bases, with 9 bases sitting between them. This CDR3 has 12 amino acids. Per the germline V gene, CDR1 is ENHRY and CDR2 is SYGVKD. CDR3: CATRGVNTEAFF. For the CDR3, the DNA is TGTGCCACAAGAGGAGTGAACACTGAAGCTTTCTTT.

Only a few counts were recorded for this clone. This rearrangement joins TRBV19 to TRBJ1-6, with D possibly TRBD1 on 6 matching bases. The CDR3 length is 14 residues. Trimming took 8 bases from V and 4 from J, leaving 12 bases between them. Per the germline V gene, CDR1 is LNHDA and CDR2 is SQIVND (reference sequence). In DNA, the CDR3 is TGTGCCAGTCGGGACACTTTGTATAATTCACCCCTCCACTTT. Amino acid sequence: CASRDTLYNSPLHF.

This chain connects TRBV20-1 to TRBJ2-2; 7 positions agree with TRBD2. CDR1 is DFQATT, CDR2 SNEGSKA, per germline (reference sequence). The J segment lost 6 bases and the V segment lost 5 bases, leaving 0 bases of the junction unmatched. The CDR3 runs 11 residues. This chain's CDR3 is CSAGGAGELFF. The CDR3 region has the DNA TGCAGTGCTGGGGGGGCCGGGGAGCTGTTTTTT.

The J gene is TRBJ1-4, the V gene TRBV27, with 9 bases fitting TRBD1. Germline V lookup: CDR1 MNHEY, CDR2 SMNVEV (reference sequence). With V trimmed by 6 bases and J by 11 bases, 13 bases remained unmatched. This CDR3 comprises 15 residues. The CDR3, as DNA: TGTGCCAGCAGGGCAACTCGGGACAGGGAATTGAAACTGTTTTTT. This translates into CASRATRDRELKLFF.

The J gene is TRBJ1-2, the V gene TRBV27; 10 bases are a match to TRBD1. The CDR3 has 14 residues. V gave up 3 bases and J gave up 7 bases; unmatched junction bases: 5. Germline V gene sequence: CDR1 MNHEY, CDR2 SMNVEV (reference sequence). CDR3 DNA sequence: TGTGCCAGCAGTTTTCGACAGGGGGCGATTGGCTACACCTTC. Its protein product is CASSFRQGAIGYTF.

The chain recombines TRBV7-2 with TRBJ2-2; tentatively, D is TRBD1 (6 bases). The germline V gene has CDR1 SGHTA and CDR2 FQGNSA. This CDR3 spans 15 amino acids. Trimming shortened V by 1 base and J by 6 bases, and 12 bases separated the two germline ends. Here the CDR3 reads CASSLEVQGSGELFF. Written as DNA, the CDR3 is TGTGCCAGCAGCTTAGAGGTGCAGGGGTCCGGGGAGCTGTTTTTT.

The chain combines TRBV5-1 with TRBJ2-3; 7 bases are shared with TRBD1. Trimming at V came to 1 base and at J to 4 bases, leaving 6 bases not matched to a gene. CDR1 is SGHRS, CDR2 YFSETQ, per germline. The CDR3 has 15 amino acids. The CDR3 sequence: CASSLWQGDADTQYF. DNA of the CDR3: TGCGCCAGCAGCTTGTGGCAGGGGGACGCAGATACGCAGTATTTT.

This rearrangement joins TRBV6-1 to TRBJ2-6; a possible D gene is TRBD2 (5 bases). CDR3 size: 17 residues. Deletions cut 2 bases from V and 0 bases from J, with 11 bases between. The germline gives CDR1 MNHNS, CDR2 SASEGT. CDR3 DNA sequence: TGTGCCAGCAGTGAATCAATGGGGAGCTCTGGGGCCAACGTCCTGACTTTC. Translating gives CASSESMGSSGANVLTF.

The chain is built from TRBV2 and TRBJ1-2; 8 positions match TRBD1. The CDR3 consists of 15 residues. The V segment lost 3 bases and the J segment 7 bases; nucleotides outside the gene matches: 10. The V gene's germline CDR1 is SNHLY and CDR2 FYNNEI. CDR3: CASSERGQGAGGYTF. The CDR3 DNA reads as TGTGCCAGCAGTGAGAGGGGCCAGGGGGCCGGTGGCTACACCTTC.

The chain carries TRBV1 and TRBJ2-7; the table calls TRBD1, which could not be checked here. TRBV1 is given as a pseudogene. The CDR3 has 19 amino acids. The CDR3 nucleotides read TGCACCAGCAGCCAGGGGACAGGGGTACCCTCCTTGGAATCCTACGAGCAGTACTTC. As protein: CTSSQGTGVPSLESYEQYF.

This CDR3 reads CASSSGQGWTGELFF. The CDR3 DNA reads TGTGCCAGCAGTTCTGGACAGGGGTGGACCGGGGAGCTGTTTTTT. This chain uses TRBV27 with TRBJ2-2; 9 bases are shared with TRBD1. Germline trimming cut 4 bases from V and 5 bases from J; bases unmatched to any gene: 5. The germline V gene has CDR1 MNHEY and CDR2 SMNVEV (reference sequence). The CDR3 contains 15 residues.

This clone was observed a few times. The gene calls are TRBV18 and TRBJ1-5; TRBD1 is a possible D gene (5 bases). Trimming left V 2 bases short and J 2 bases short, with 10 bases between. Germline assignment: CDR1 KGHSH and CDR2 LQKENI. The CDR3 sequence is 15 residues long. In DNA, the CDR3 is TGTGCCAGCTCACCATCCGGGGGTCGCAATCAGCCCCAGCATTTT. This encodes CASSPSGGRNQPQHF. Supplemented by reference TRBV18 and TRBJ1-5, the full variable domain reads NAGVMQNPRHLVRRRGQEARLRCSPMKGHSHVYWYRQLPEEGLKFMVYLQKENIIDESGMPKERFSAEFPKEGPSILRIQQVVRGDSAAYFCASSPSGGRNQPQHFGDGTRLSIL.

The rearrangement uses TRBV11-3 and TRBJ1-2; D is perhaps TRBD1 (6 bases). The CDR3 runs 14 residues. Germline V gene data show CDR1 as SGHNT and CDR2 as YENEEA. Trimming took 5 bases from V and 6 from J, leaving 16 bases between them. The chain's CDR3 is CASSLGADRNGYTF. CDR3 bases: TGTGCCAGCAGCCTAGGGGCCGACAGGAATGGCTACACCTTC.

The genes are TRBV5-1 and TRBJ2-5, with 10 bases lining up with TRBD1. Germline trimming cut 0 bases from V and 5 bases from J; bases unmatched to any gene: 4. The CDR3 runs 15 residues. Germline V lookup: CDR1 SGHRS, CDR2 YFSETQ. CDR3 sequence reads: CASSLAGTGVETQYF. In DNA, the CDR3 is TGCGCCAGCAGCTTGGCTGGGACAGGGGTCGAGACCCAGTACTTC. Full variable domain (outside the CDR3, taken from reference TRBV5-1 and TRBJ2-5): KAGVTQTPRYLIKTRGQQVTLSCSPISGHRSVSWYQQTPGQGLQFLFEYFSETQRNKGNFPGRFSGRQFSNSRSEMNVSTLELGDSALYLCASSLAGTGVETQYFGPGTRLLVL.

Only a few counts were recorded for this clone. The V call is TRBV7-6, the J call TRBJ2-7; 7 bases agree with TRBD1. The CDR3 runs 14 residues. Losses at the gene ends were 2 bases for V and 2 bases for J; bases not matched to a gene: 3. Germline V gene lookup returns CDR1 SGHVS and CDR2 FNYEAQ. The CDR3 coding sequence is TGTGCCAGCAGCTTAAGACAGGGTGCCTACGAGCAGTACTTC. It encodes CASSLRQGAYEQYF.

V is TRBV19 and J is TRBJ1-2, with 8 positions matching TRBD1. Germline CDR1 LNHDA, CDR2 SQIVND (reference sequence). Losses at the gene ends were 3 bases for V and 2 bases for J; bases not matched to a gene: 8. There are 16 residues in the CDR3. The CDR3 nucleotides read TGTGCCAGTAGTATTACGCAGGGGGCCTCAAACTATGGCTACACCTTC. Its translation is CASSITQGASNYGYTF. The complete variable domain, with remaining parts taken from reference TRBV19 and TRBJ1-2, reads DGGITQSPKYLFRKEGQNVTLSCEQNLNHDAMYWYRQDPGQGLRLIYYSQIVNDFQKGDIAEGYSVSREKKESFPLTVTSAQKNPTAFYLCASSITQGASNYGYTFGSGTRLTVV.

This clone was detected only a few times. The chain is built from TRBV7-6 and TRBJ1-4; TRBD1 matches at 9 bases. The CDR3 runs to 16 residues. Germline lookup yields CDR1 SGHVS and CDR2 FNYEAQ. V was clipped by 1 base and J by 7 bases; unmatched bases: 7. The CDR3 DNA follows: TGTGCCAGCAGCTTAGGGGACAGGGAACGAGCTGAAAAACTGTTTTTT. Translating it yields CASSLGDRERAEKLFF.

The rearrangement links TRBV6-1 to TRBJ1-6; the D gene is possibly TRBD1 (6 bases). Per the germline V gene, CDR1 is MNHNS and CDR2 is SASEGT. This CDR3 has 16 amino acids. The ends were cut back, 4 bases at V and 0 bases at J, with 10 bases in the middle. The CDR3 loop is CASSGTESSYNSPLHF. The CDR3 DNA reads as TGTGCCAGCAGTGGGACAGAGAGCTCCTATAATTCACCCCTCCACTTT.

This clone was seen just once. V gene TRBV13 combines with J gene TRBJ1-1; TRBD1 is a possible D gene (6 bases). This CDR3 has 16 residues. V lost 3 bases and J 6 bases, leaving 20 bases between the germline ends. The germline CDR1 and CDR2 sequences are PRHDT and FYEKMQ (reference sequence). Here the CDR3 DNA reads TGTGCCAGCAGCTTGGGAAGGGACACAGGGAGCGCTGAAGCTTTCTTT. This sequence encodes CASSLGRDTGSAEAFF.

This clone has just one count. CDR3 DNA sequence: TGTGCCAGCAGTTTGGGCTATCAGCCCCAGCATTTT. Its protein product is CASSLGYQPQHF. This sequence joins TRBV12-3 or TRBV12-4 and TRBJ1-5; no firm D call. The CDR3 runs 12 residues. The V gene lost 3 bases and the J gene lost 5 bases, with 5 bases spanning the gap.

This rearrangement joins TRBV28 to TRBJ1-6; the D is unclear. CDR3 length: 13 residues. The V end lost 10 bases, the J end lost 9 bases, and 16 bases lay between the germline ends. Germline CDR1 and CDR2: MDHEN and SYDVKM. The CDR3 DNA is TGTGCCATCATGGAGGGTGTTGGTTCACCCCTCCACTTT. Its translation: CAIMEGVGSPLHF.

This clone was seen just once. V usage is TRBV4-1 and J usage is TRBJ1-1, with D unresolved. The CDR3 contains 14 residues. CDR1 is MGHRA and CDR2 is YSYEKL in the germline V gene. The ends were cut back, 1 base at V and 5 bases at J, with 11 bases in the middle. CDR3 nucleotides: TGCGCCAGCAGCCAAGCGGTGGTCCGAACTGAAGCTTTCTTT. This sequence encodes CASSQAVVRTEAFF.

This clone was seen just once. The genes are TRBV7-2 and TRBJ2-3; 12 bases line up with TRBD2. J lost 4 bases, V lost 4 bases, and 6 bases had no gene match. The CDR3 has 16 amino acids. CDR1 and CDR2 from the germline V gene are SGHTA and FQGNSA. The CDR3 loop reads CASSSPSGGVPDTQYF. In nucleotides, the CDR3 is TGTGCCAGCAGCTCACCTAGCGGGGGGGTGCCAGATACGCAGTATTTT.

The table lists this clone with a count of one. The chain employs TRBV6-5 and TRBJ1-5; 7 bases match TRBD1. CDR1 and CDR2 (germline): MNHEY, SVGAGI. This CDR3 is 14 amino acids long. J gave up 4 bases and V 10 bases, and 10 bases lay outside the gene matches. CDR3 region: CATGRAGGNQPQHF. In DNA, the CDR3 is TGTGCCACCGGCCGGGCAGGGGGGAATCAGCCCCAGCATTTT.